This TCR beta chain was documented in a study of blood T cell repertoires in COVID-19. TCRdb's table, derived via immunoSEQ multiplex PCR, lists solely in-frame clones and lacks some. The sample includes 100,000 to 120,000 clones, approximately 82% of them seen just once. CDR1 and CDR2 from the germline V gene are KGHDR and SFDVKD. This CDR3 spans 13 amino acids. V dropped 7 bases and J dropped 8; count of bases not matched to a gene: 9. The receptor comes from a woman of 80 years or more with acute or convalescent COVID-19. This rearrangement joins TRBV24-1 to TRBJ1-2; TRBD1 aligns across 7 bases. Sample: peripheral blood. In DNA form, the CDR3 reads TGTGCCACCAGCGAGACAGGGCGAATGGGCTACACCTTC. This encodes CATSETGRMGYTF.